This TCR beta chain came from a study of blood T cell repertoires in COVID-19. Study as a whole: COVID-19 samples collected from the United States, Italy and Spain covered acute and convalescent phases.

Study processing details: For nucleated cells, counts were estimated from reference gene primer amplification. The data were produced by immunoSEQ multiplex PCR, yet TCRdb's version contains in-frame clones alone and is incomplete. The DNA gave D and trimming, while V, J and clone size come from that table. Altogether roughly 250,000 clones are present, approximately 90% being singletons, with the ten largest covering just over 7%. The germline gives CDR1 SGHDT, CDR2 YYEEEE. The CDR3 loop spans 14 amino acids. Trimming took 5 bases from V and 2 from J; bases not matched to a gene: 5. The rearrangement joins TRBV5-6 to TRBJ1-2; 8 bases fit TRBD1. The sequence was collected from a man aged 55 to 70 who had recovered from COVID-19. Material: peripheral blood. This CDR3 reads CASRRTGFNYGYTF. CDR3 coding DNA: TGTGCCAGCAGACGGACAGGGTTCAACTATGGCTACACCTTC. Filled out from reference TRBV5-6 and TRBJ1-2, the complete variable domain reads DAGVTQSPTHLIKTRGQQVTLRCSPKSGHDTVSWYQQALGQGPQFIFQYYEEEERQRGNFPDRFSGHQFPNYSSELNVNALLLGDSALYLCASRRTGFNYGYTFGSGTRLTVV.